The 2 T cell receptor beta chains below were found in one sample sequenced in a study of shared clonotypes between healthy human individuals. This table comes from immunoSEQ multiplex PCR, and its TCRdb copy is limited to in-frame clones, with some not included. This sample has millions of clones; about 95% occur once, and the top ten carry 0.9% to 1.3%. Cells designated naive CD8 were CD45RO-negative and were positively selected for CCR7, with terminally differentiated effector memory CD45RA+ cells excluded. Sequencing was carried out using naive CD8+ T cells sorted from blood. The receptor source for this set is a young man in good health.

This clone was seen only once. The V gene is TRBV5-1, the J gene TRBJ1-5; D remains unclear. Germline V gene sequence: CDR1 SGHRS, CDR2 YFSETQ. The CDR3 sequence is 11 residues long. V was cut by 2 bases and J by 7 bases, with 4 bases left in between. CDR3 nucleotides: TGCGCCAGCAGCTTCGGCCAGCCCCAGCATTTT. The encoded protein is CASSFGQPQHF.

The DNA of the CDR3 is TGTGCCATCAGTGAGTCTCGGCCCACAGATACGCAGTATTTT. Protein sequence: CAISESRPTDTQYF. The gene calls are TRBV10-3 and TRBJ2-3; D gene uncertain. Germline CDR1 is ENHRY and CDR2 is SYGVKD. The germline V and J ends were trimmed by 0 bases and 2 bases, with 6 bases remaining between them. The CDR3 consists of 14 residues.